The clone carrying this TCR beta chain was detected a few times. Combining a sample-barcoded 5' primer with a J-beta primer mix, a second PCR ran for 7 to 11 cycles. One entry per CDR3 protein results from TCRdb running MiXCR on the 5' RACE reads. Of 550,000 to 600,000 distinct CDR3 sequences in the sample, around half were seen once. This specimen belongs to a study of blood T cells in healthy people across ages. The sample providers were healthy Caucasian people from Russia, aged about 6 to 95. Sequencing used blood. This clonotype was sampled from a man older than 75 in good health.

The CDR3 DNA reads TGTGCCAGCAGCCTCCGCACAGGGGCAACTAATGAAAAACTGTTTTTT. Its translation: CASSLRTGATNEKLFF. V and J are TRBV5-6 and TRBJ1-4; 7 bases line up with TRBD1. This CDR3 region has 16 residues. After removal of 4 bases from V and 0 bases from J, the junction contained 6 bases not matched to a gene. Germline V gene sequence: CDR1 SGHDT, CDR2 YYEEEE.